This record concerns one T cell receptor (beta chain) sequence. Selection required adequate fresh-frozen tumor tissue plus more than two years' survival data. Before vaccination, two weeks after the third vaccination, and at progression, PBMC were collected. This sample was included in a study of glioma-infiltrating T cells after dendritic cell vaccination. Trimming took 5 bases from V and 2 from J; bases not matched to a gene: 4. This CDR3 is built from 13 residues. Per the germline V gene, CDR1 is GTSNPN and CDR2 is SVGIG (reference sequence). Amplification used 60 V beta primers and 13 J beta primers. Clones were read by immunoSEQ multiplex PCR, and TCRdb kept only the in-frame ones, dropping some. The data hold roughly 100,000 clones, with 70% to 90% observed a single time.

The TCR comes from a human donor with glioblastoma. This material consisted of blood, taken before dendritic cell vaccination. The chain combines TRBV30 with TRBJ2-7; 9 nucleotides line up with TRBD1. CDR3 protein: CAWSTGGPYEQYF. CDR3 nucleotide sequence: TGTGCCTGGTCGACAGGGGGACCCTACGAGCAGTACTTC.